Listed here is a single T cell receptor (beta chain). This sample stems from a study of blood T cell repertoires in COVID-19. For the study at large: The United States, Italy and Spain supplied acute and convalescent COVID-19 samples. Nucleic acid was either cDNA or gDNA, and it came from T cells, B-cell-depleted T cells, or PBMCs.

CDR3 size: 14 residues. Germline V CDR1 and CDR2: SGHDT, YYEEEE. Trimming took off 2 bases at V and 1 base at J, with 7 bases between the two ends. Authors' data handling: Amplification of reference gene primers was used by the study to estimate nucleated cell counts. TCRdb's copy holds only in-frame clones and misses some; the assay was immunoSEQ multiplex PCR. The D gene and trimming were derived from the DNA, and the V and J assignments and clone size from that table. The table has over 100,000 clones, roughly 90% seen once; the top ten hold 4% to 5.5%. What was sequenced was peripheral blood. This chain uses TRBV5-6 with TRBJ1-5, with a possible D match to TRBD1 (5 bases). The TCR was taken from a man aged 40-55 years with acute or convalescent COVID-19. The CDR3, as DNA: TGTGCCAGCAGCTTCCGACAGAGCAATCAGCCCCAGCATTTT. Its protein product is CASSFRQSNQPQHF.